These 12 T cell receptor beta chains originate from one sample sequenced in a study of cytomegalovirus exposure and HLA in healthy donors. The study ran its PCR with 60 Vbeta and 13 Jbeta primers. The method was immunoSEQ multiplex PCR; TCRdb's version includes in-frame clones alone and lacks a portion of them. The sample records 250,000 or so clones, about 83% being singletons. Sequencing used PBMCs. These receptors were collected from a human donor in good health.

This chain joins TRBV7-2 and TRBJ2-7; TRBD2 agrees at 9 bases. Looked up from germline, CDR1 is SGHTA and CDR2 is FQGNSA. J lost 3 bases, V lost 1 base, and 4 bases had no gene match. CDR3 length equals 15 residues. CDR3 amino acids: CASSLVSSGGYEQYF. CDR3 coding DNA: TGTGCCAGCAGCTTAGTAAGTAGCGGGGGCTACGAGCAGTACTTC.

CDR3 coding DNA: TGTGCCAGCAGCTTGCGGGGGGGCGACAATGAGCAGTTCTTC. Translation: CASSLRGGDNEQFF. V and J are TRBV5-5 and TRBJ2-1, with 8 nucleotides matching TRBD2. J lost 5 bases, V lost 1 base, and 2 bases had no gene match. This CDR3 spans 14 amino acids. Germline lookup yields CDR1 SGHKS and CDR2 YYEKEE (reference sequence).

V is TRBV15 and J is TRBJ2-1; D gene unclear. The germline CDR1 and CDR2 sequences are LNHNV and YYDKDF (reference sequence). V was pared by 1 base and J by 8 bases, with 9 bases between. This CDR3 region has 13 residues. CDR3 in DNA: TGTGCCACCAGCAGAGCCGAGTCCCATGAGCAGTTCTTC. The encoded protein is CATSRAESHEQFF. Drawing the rest from reference TRBV15 and TRBJ2-1, the complete variable domain is DAMVIQNPRYQVTQFGKPVTLSCSQTLNHNVMYWYQQKSSQAPKLLFHYYDKDFNNEADTPDNFQSRRPNTSFCFLDIRSPGLGDTAMYLCATSRAESHEQFFGPGTRLTVL.

V gene TRBV19 combines with J gene TRBJ1-2; D gene uncertain. This CDR3 spans 12 amino acids. V lost 7 bases, J lost 8 bases, and 14 bases lay in between. CDR1 and CDR2 from the germline V gene are LNHDA and SQIVND (reference sequence). The CDR3 bases are TGTGCCAGTAATGACCTGTCGGGGGGCTACACCTTC. Protein product: CASNDLSGGYTF. The whole variable domain, remainder taken from reference TRBV19 and TRBJ1-2, is DGGITQSPKYLFRKEGQNVTLSCEQNLNHDAMYWYRQDPGQGLRLIYYSQIVNDFQKGDIAEGYSVSREKKESFPLTVTSAQKNPTAFYLCASNDLSGGYTFGSGTRLTVV.

V is TRBV4-2 and J is TRBJ2-2; 16 positions match TRBD2. Germline assignment: CDR1 LGHNA and CDR2 YNFKEQ. This CDR3 is 18 amino acids long. After removal of 4 bases from V and 3 bases from J, the junction contained 5 bases not matched to a gene. The CDR3 region is CASSLGTSGRDDTGELFF. CDR3 nucleotide sequence: TGTGCCAGCAGCCTTGGGACTAGCGGGAGGGATGACACCGGGGAGCTGTTTTTT.

The chain links TRBV18 to TRBJ2-7; D remains ambiguous. The CDR3 is made up of 12 amino acids. Trimming cost V 3 bases and J 7 bases, with 10 bases left between them. Germline V gene lookup returns CDR1 KGHSH and CDR2 LQKENI. DNA for the CDR3: TGTGCCAGCTCACCTAACCTACGGGAGCAGTACTTC. Translation: CASSPNLREQYF.

This sequence joins TRBV11-2 and TRBJ2-5; 8 nucleotides agree with TRBD1. V trimming: 3 bases; J trimming: 4 bases; junction bases outside the gene matches: 4. This CDR3 has 14 residues. In germline, CDR1 is SGHAT, CDR2 FQNNGV. The CDR3 reads CASSFYRGRETQYF. In DNA form, the CDR3 reads TGTGCCAGCAGCTTCTACAGGGGGAGAGAGACCCAGTACTTC.

This rearrangement joins TRBV27 to TRBJ2-7; 10 bases fit TRBD2. This CDR3 has 15 residues. The germline V gene encodes CDR1 MNHEY and CDR2 SMNVEV (reference sequence). The junction had 3 bases not matched to a gene; V was cut back by 2 bases and J by 2 bases. CDR3 region: CASSLLAGAAYEQYF. The DNA for the CDR3 is TGTGCCAGCAGTTTACTAGCGGGGGCGGCCTACGAGCAGTACTTC.

The CDR3 here is CSVEIAAGPGEQYF. The CDR3 DNA sequence: TGCAGCGTTGAAATCGCGGCGGGGCCGGGGGAGCAGTACTTC. The chain employs TRBV29-1 and TRBJ2-7; D might be TRBD2 (6 bases). The CDR3 is 14 residues long. CDR1 is SQVTM and CDR2 is ANQGSEA in the germline V gene. V was cut by 2 bases and J by 7 bases, with 18 bases left in between.

The chain combines TRBV7-8 with TRBJ2-1; 7 bases map to TRBD2. The germline CDR1 and CDR2 sequences are SGHVS and FQNEAQ. V was pared by 2 bases and J by 15 bases, with 4 bases of the junction left unmatched. This CDR3 region has 11 residues. This CDR3 reads CASSLSGTMFF. Written as DNA, the CDR3 is TGTGCCAGCAGCTTAAGCGGGACCATGTTCTTC.

As concerns this clone: A junction boundary mismatches the germline segment, possibly from a read error. The genes are TRBV7-9 and TRBJ2-3; 7 nucleotides line up with TRBD2. Germline-derived CDR1 and CDR2 are SEHNR and FQNEAQ (reference sequence). The CDR3 runs 18 residues. The CDR3 DNA reads as TGTTCCAGCAGCCCCCGGGTGGGCGGGAGTCCAAGCACAGATACGCAGTATTTT. Its translation: CSSSPRVGGSPSTDTQYF.

The chain employs TRBV28 and TRBJ2-1, with 8 bases identical to TRBD2. Germline CDR1 is MDHEN and CDR2 is SYDVKM. J gave up 7 bases and V 5 bases, and 10 bases lay outside the gene matches. CDR3 size: 15 residues. The CDR3 here is CASSPSSAGVNEQFF. The CDR3 nucleotides read TGTGCCAGCAGTCCGTCCTCAGCGGGAGTTAATGAGCAGTTCTTC.